This TCR beta chain was observed in a study of blood T cell repertoires in COVID-19. This CDR3 region has 12 residues. V was cut by 5 bases and J by 7 bases, with 12 bases left in between. Germline CDR1 PRHDT, CDR2 FYEKMQ (reference sequence). This clone is a singleton in its sample. Clones were sequenced by immunoSEQ multiplex PCR, and TCRdb holds only the in-frame ones, with some missing. The table includes approximately 180,000 clones, about 85% detected once. What was sequenced was peripheral blood. This receptor was identified in a person aged 70 to 85 with COVID-19, enrolled during active disease. The gene calls are TRBV13 and TRBJ2-7; the D gene is possibly TRBD2 (5 bases). CDR3 DNA: TGTGCCAGCAGCCCCCTCCGGGGTGAGCAGTACTTC. Translated, it gives CASSPLRGEQYF.